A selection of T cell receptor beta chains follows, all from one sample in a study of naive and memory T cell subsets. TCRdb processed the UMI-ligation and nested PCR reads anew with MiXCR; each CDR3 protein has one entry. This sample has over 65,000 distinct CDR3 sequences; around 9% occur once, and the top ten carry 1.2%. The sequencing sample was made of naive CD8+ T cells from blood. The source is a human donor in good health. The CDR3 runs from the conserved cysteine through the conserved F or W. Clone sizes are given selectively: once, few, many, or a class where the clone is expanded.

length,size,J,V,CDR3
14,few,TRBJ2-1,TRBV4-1,CASSHRGAYNEQFF
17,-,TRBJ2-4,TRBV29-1,CSVEDASDRGAKNIQYF
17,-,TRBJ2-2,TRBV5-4,CASSRNTGFANTGELFF
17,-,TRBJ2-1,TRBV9,CASSGSTSGRANNEQFF
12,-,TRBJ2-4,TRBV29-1,CSVEEQGNIQYF
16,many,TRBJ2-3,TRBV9,CASSSRVSGSTDTQYF
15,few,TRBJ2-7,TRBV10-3,CAISNDDRVFYEQYF
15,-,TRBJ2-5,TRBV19,CASSEGTSWQETQYF
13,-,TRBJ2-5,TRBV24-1,CATSPDFQETQYF
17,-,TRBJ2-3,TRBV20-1,CSALPEALDALEDTQYF
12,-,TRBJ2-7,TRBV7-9,CASSKRVHEQYF
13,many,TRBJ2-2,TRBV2,CASTSMSTGELFF
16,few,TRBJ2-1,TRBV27,CASRLTTPASYNEQFF
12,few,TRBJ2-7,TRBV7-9,CASSLTPYEQYF
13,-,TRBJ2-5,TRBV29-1,CSVEESGQETQNF
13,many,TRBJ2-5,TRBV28,CASVPSGEETQYF
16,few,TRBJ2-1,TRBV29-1,CSVGGLGAGAGNEQFF
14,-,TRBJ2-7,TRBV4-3,CASSQDSTIYEQYF
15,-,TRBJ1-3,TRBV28,CASSFGIGIGNTIYF
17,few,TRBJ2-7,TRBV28,CASSPLVLGQGNYEQYF
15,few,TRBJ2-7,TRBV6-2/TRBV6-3,CASSRLAKSSYEQYF
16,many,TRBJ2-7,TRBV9,CASSAREWTSEYEQYF
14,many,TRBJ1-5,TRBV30,CAWSAWGGNQPQHF
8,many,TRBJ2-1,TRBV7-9,CASNPPFF
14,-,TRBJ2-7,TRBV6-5,CASRLGGSSYEQYF
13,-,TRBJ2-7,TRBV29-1,CSVEVERAYEQYF
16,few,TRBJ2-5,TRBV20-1,CSADPVPGRSQETQYF
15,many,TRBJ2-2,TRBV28,CASSRGASRTGELFF
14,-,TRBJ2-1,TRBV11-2,CASSGGLAGNEQFF
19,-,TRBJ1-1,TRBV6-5,CASSSRSLRLDSMNTEAFF
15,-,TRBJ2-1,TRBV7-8,CASSLRLETYNEQFF
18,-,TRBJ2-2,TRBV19,CASSWASGRAEDTGELFF
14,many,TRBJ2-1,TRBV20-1,CSASRAGLGDEQFF
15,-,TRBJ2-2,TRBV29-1,CSVEDLEGNTGELFF
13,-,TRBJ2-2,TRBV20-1,CSAKAVPSGELFF
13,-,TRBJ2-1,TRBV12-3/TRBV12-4,CASSPGSGGEQFF